The sequence of this T cell receptor beta chain was determined in a study of T cell repertoires in cytomegalovirus infection. Study at large: Indications of both CMV infection and matching HLA type were provided by public TCR beta signatures. Findings of the study overall: Frequencies of public TCR beta families were cumulated, and this identified carriers of CMV plus the relevant HLA. Ex vivo, HLA-C-restricted CMV-specific TCR beta clonotypes prevailed over the rest of the response.

Comment on this clonotype: The antigen remains undetermined.

CDR1 and CDR2 from the germline V gene are LNHDA and SQIVND (reference sequence). This CDR3 has 16 amino acids. Trimming removed 5 bases from V and 7 bases from J; junction bases left unmatched: 8. TCRdb re-analysed the reads in MiXCR, keeping a single row per CDR3 protein. The sample records a few hundred thousand distinct CDR3 sequences, about 39% being singletons. The V gene is TRBV19, the J gene TRBJ2-2; 12 nucleotides line up with TRBD2. This TCR was sampled from a human donor in good health (CMV status not recorded). Some clones in this sample may be carry-over from other donors' samples. The sample here was cultured PBMCs, taken from culture after CMV antigen stimulation. CDR3 region: CASSPRTSGIIGELFF. In nucleotides, the CDR3 is TGTGCCAGTAGTCCCAGGACTAGCGGGATTATCGGGGAGCTGTTTTTT.